The rows below give T cell receptor beta chains drawn from one sample of a study of T cell repertoires in cytomegalovirus infection. These receptors' antigens are unknown. TCRdb called the reads again in MiXCR, with one record for every CDR3 protein. The sample lists about 310,000 distinct CDR3 sequences; roughly 25% were seen once. The sequencing used cultured PBMCs, collected from culture after CMV antigen stimulation. These receptors all come from a human donor in good health (CMV status not recorded). Some clones in this sample may be carry-over from other donors' samples. Each CDR3 is given with its conserved first and last residue.

cdr3_aa: CASSTMPGSTGELFF
v_call: TRBV11-1

cdr3_aa: CASSHGLTDIQYF
v_call: TRBV4-2

cdr3_aa: CASSNRGSYNEQFF
v_call: TRBV6-8

cdr3_aa: CASTLRQGWGNTEAFF
v_call: TRBV7-2

cdr3_aa: CASSWTSRPYNEQFF
v_call: TRBV12-3/TRBV12-4

cdr3_aa: CATSRSGGGNTEAFF
v_call: TRBV15

cdr3_aa: CSAGANSGTYNEQFF
v_call: TRBV20-1

cdr3_aa: CASSPEGGGKNIQYF
v_call: TRBV5-4

cdr3_aa: CAISPGLAGSGELFF
v_call: TRBV10-3

cdr3_aa: CASSLARFAGGVGNEQFF
v_call: TRBV7-8

cdr3_aa: CASSLGAGVGQETQYF
v_call: TRBV7-2

cdr3_aa: CASSAAGNEQFF
v_call: TRBV2

cdr3_aa: CASSPGVGDTQYF
v_call: TRBV12-3/TRBV12-4

cdr3_aa: CASSYGGRDTDTQYF
v_call: TRBV6-5

cdr3_aa: CASSLRDHYGYTF
v_call: TRBV7-4

cdr3_aa: CASSSGLSATDEQFF
v_call: TRBV6-2/TRBV6-3

cdr3_aa: CASSQSGLGTSGEGRTGELFF
v_call: TRBV23-1

cdr3_aa: CASSFNREFTGELFF
v_call: TRBV11-2

cdr3_aa: CASSRRTGSNQPQHF
v_call: TRBV11-2

cdr3_aa: CASSIYWTESVHGYTF
v_call: TRBV28

cdr3_aa: CASSLRPSRLRPDEQFF
v_call: TRBV7-3

cdr3_aa: CASSLEGRAEKLFF
v_call: TRBV7-2